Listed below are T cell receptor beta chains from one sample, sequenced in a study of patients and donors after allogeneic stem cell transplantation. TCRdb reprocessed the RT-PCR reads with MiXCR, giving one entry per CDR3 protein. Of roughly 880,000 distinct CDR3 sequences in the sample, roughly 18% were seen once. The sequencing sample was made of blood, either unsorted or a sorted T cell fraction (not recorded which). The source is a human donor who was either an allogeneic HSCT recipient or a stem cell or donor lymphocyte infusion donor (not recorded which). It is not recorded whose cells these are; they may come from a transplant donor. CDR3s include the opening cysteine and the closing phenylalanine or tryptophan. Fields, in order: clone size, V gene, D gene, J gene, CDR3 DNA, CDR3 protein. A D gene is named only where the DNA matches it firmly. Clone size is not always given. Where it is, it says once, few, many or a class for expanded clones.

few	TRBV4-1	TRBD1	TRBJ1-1	TGCGCCAGCAGCCAAGCGACTAGGACAGGGAGGACTGAAGCTTTCTTT	CASSQATRTGRTEAFF
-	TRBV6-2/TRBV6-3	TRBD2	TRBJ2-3	TGTGCCAGCAGTCCCCGCGGGGGACTGCTTAGAACAGATACGCAGTATTTT	CASSPRGGLLRTDTQYF
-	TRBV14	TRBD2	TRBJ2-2	TGTGCCAGCAGCCCGCGGGAGAACACGAACACCGGGGAGCTGTTTTTT	CASSPRENTNTGELFF
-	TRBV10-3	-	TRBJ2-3	TGTGCCATCAGTGAGAGGGATTTCACAGATACGCAGTATTTT	CAISERDFTDTQYF
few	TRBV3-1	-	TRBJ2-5	TGTGCCAGCAGCCAAGATTTTATTGGCCCCTTTGAGACCCAGTACTTC	CASSQDFIGPFETQYF
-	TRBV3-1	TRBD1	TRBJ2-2	TGTGCCAGCAGCCATAGGCAGGGGGACACCGGGGAGCTGTTTTTT	CASSHRQGDTGELFF
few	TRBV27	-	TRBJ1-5	TGTGCCAGCAGTCCTAGGGGAGTCCGAAATCAGCCCCAGCATTTT	CASSPRGVRNQPQHF
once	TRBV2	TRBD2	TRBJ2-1	TGTGCCAGCAGGGGGGGGTCTAGGGACAATGAGCAGTTCTTC	CASRGGSRDNEQFF
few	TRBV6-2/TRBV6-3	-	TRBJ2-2	TGTGCCAGCAGTTACCAGGGCCCGTACACCGGGGAGCTGTTTTTT	CASSYQGPYTGELFF
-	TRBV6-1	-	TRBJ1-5	TGTGCCAGCAAGAAGGTAAAGGGACAGCCCCAGCATTTT	CASKKVKGQPQHF
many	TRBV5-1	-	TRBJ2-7	TGCGCCAGCAGCCCCACGGTGGGGGCGGGGTCCTACGAGCAGTACTTC	CASSPTVGAGSYEQYF